A single sample gave rise to the 5 T cell receptor beta chains below, sequenced in a study of OX40 agonist ivuxolimab in advanced cancers. Libraries were prepared by immunoSEQ multiplex PCR; TCRdb keeps only in-frame clonotypes and omits some of them. In the table there are 3,000 to 3,500 clones, about 73% of which are singletons. The sample in question was CD4+ or CD8+ T cells sorted from blood, obtained in a trial of the OX40 agonist ivuxolimab. Receptors were obtained from an adult with an advanced solid tumor such as melanoma, head and neck, liver or kidney cancer.

This clone appeared a single time. The V call is TRBV21-1, the J call TRBJ1-1; the table's D call, TRBD1, was not checked against the DNA. TRBV21-1 is termed a pseudogene. CDR3 size: 17 residues. CDR3 in amino acids: CASSKEKGSPINTEAFF. The CDR3 DNA is TGTGCCAGCAGCAAAGAAAAGGGGTCTCCGATAAACACTGAAGCTTTCTTT.

This clone has only a few counts. The rearrangement uses TRBV4-2 and TRBJ1-2; 8 bases map to TRBD1. The CDR3 runs to 14 residues. CDR1 is LGHNA, CDR2 YNFKEQ, per germline. With 0 bases clipped from V and 8 bases from J, the junction kept 5 bases outside the gene matches. CDR3 DNA sequence: TGTGCCAGCAGCCAAGATGGGACAGGCGGCGGCTACACCTTC. It encodes CASSQDGTGGGYTF.

Notes on this clone: Within the sample, other DNA sequences also encode this same CDR3. The rearrangement uses TRBV2 and TRBJ2-5; 9 nucleotides line up with TRBD2. V dropped 8 bases and J dropped 6; count of bases not matched to a gene: 19. The CDR3 runs 17 residues. Germline-derived CDR1 and CDR2 are SNHLY and FYNNEI. The DNA of the CDR3 is TGTGCCAGCCGAGAGCGGCGGGGGGGCCCGGAGGGGAAGACCCAGTACTTC. Translated: CASRERRGGPEGKTQYF.

The J gene is TRBJ2-1, the V gene TRBV7-2; 8 nucleotides line up with TRBD1. The germline V gene has CDR1 SGHTA and CDR2 FQGNSA. V lost 8 bases, J lost 6 bases, and 6 bases stayed unmatched. CDR3 length: 13 residues. The CDR3 region is CASGITGGNEQFF. The CDR3 nucleotides are TGTGCCAGCGGCATAACAGGGGGCAATGAGCAGTTCTTC.

The chain uses TRBV5-6 and TRBJ2-7; no firm D call. The CDR3 spans 11 residues. The V end lost 2 bases, the J end lost 0 bases, and 0 bases lay between the germline ends. Looked up from germline, CDR1 is SGHDT and CDR2 is YYEEEE. CDR3 residues: CASSFSYEQYF. CDR3 in DNA: TGTGCCAGCAGCTTCTCCTACGAGCAGTACTTC.